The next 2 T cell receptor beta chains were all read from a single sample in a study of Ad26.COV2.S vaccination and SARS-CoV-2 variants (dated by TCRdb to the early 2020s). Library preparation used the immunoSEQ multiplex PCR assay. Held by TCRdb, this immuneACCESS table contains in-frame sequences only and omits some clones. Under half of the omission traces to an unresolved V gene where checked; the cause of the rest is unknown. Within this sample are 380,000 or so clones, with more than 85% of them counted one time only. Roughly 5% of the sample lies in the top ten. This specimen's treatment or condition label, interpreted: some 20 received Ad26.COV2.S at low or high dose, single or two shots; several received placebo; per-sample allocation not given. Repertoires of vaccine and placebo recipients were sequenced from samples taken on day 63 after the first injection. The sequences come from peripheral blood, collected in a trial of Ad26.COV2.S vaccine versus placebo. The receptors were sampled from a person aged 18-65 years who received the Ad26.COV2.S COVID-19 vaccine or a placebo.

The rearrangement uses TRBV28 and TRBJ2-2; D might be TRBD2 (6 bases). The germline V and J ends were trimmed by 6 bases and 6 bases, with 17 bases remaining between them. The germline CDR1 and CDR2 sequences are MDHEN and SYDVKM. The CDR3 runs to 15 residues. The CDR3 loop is CASSPRRGFAGELFF. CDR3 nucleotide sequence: TGTGCCAGCAGCCCGCGGAGGGGTTTCGCCGGGGAGCTGTTTTTT.

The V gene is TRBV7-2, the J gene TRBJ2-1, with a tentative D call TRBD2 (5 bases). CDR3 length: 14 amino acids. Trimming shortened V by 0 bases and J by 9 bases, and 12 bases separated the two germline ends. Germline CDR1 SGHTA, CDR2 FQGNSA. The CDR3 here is CASSLAGVVTEQFF. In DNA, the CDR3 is TGTGCCAGCAGCTTAGCGGGAGTGGTCACTGAGCAGTTCTTC.